This TCR beta chain emerged from a study of control samples from healthy donors and cancer patients. Germline V CDR1 and CDR2: SNHLY, FYNNEI. The ends were cut back, 2 bases at V and 4 bases at J, with 2 bases in the middle. This CDR3 has 11 residues. Data came from immunoSEQ multiplex PCR; TCRdb stores just in-frame clones and leaves some out. The sample shows 120,000 to 150,000 clones, about nine tenths of them seen only once. Comments on this clone: The sample carries other DNA sequences with the same CDR3.

The sample comprised blood. The gene calls are TRBV2 and TRBJ2-5, with D unresolved. The clonotype originates from a man aged 25-40 years in good health. The CDR3 DNA reads TGTGCCAGCAGTGAACGAGAGACCCAGTACTTC. This encodes CASSERETQYF.